This entry lists 19 T cell receptor beta chains sequenced from one sample in a study of blood T cell repertoires in COVID-19. The data were produced by immunoSEQ multiplex PCR, yet TCRdb's version contains in-frame clones alone and is incomplete. The table has over 350,000 clones, approximately 93% seen once. The sequenced sample consisted of PBMCs or T cells enriched from blood (not recorded which). These receptors originate from a woman aged 40-49 years who had been exposed to COVID-19.

The chain employs TRBV3-1 (or the pseudogene TRBV3-2) and TRBJ2-6; 9 bases are shared with TRBD2. CDR1 is LGHDT, CDR2 YNNKEL, per germline (reference sequence). Unmatched junction bases numbered 8, after V lost 2 bases and J lost 0 bases. The CDR3 runs 19 residues. In DNA form, the CDR3 reads TGTGCCAGCAGCCAATCTCCGGGACTAGCAGACTCTGGGGCCAACGTCCTGACTTTC. The encoded protein is CASSQSPGLADSGANVLTF.

The DNA for the CDR3 is TGTGCCAGTAGTATACGTTTAGGAGACAGAGCCTACGAGCAGTACTTC. This sequence encodes CASSIRLGDRAYEQYF. J is TRBJ2-7 and V is TRBV19; perhaps TRBD1 as D (5 bases). Germline CDR1 is LNHDA and CDR2 is SQIVND (reference sequence). The CDR3 loop spans 16 amino acids. Trimming removed 2 bases at V and 2 bases at J, with 16 bases between.

This clone was picked up one time. The genes are TRBV7-9 and TRBJ2-7; 12 positions match TRBD1. The CDR3 contains 16 residues. Germline lookup yields CDR1 SEHNR and CDR2 FQNEAQ (reference sequence). The J segment lost 3 bases and the V segment lost 5 bases, leaving 8 bases of the junction unmatched. The DNA of the CDR3 is TGTGCCAGCAGCCTAGGGACAGGGGGCGCCTACTACGAGCAGTACTTC. Translation: CASSLGTGGAYYEQYF.

This rearrangement joins TRBV4-3 to TRBJ1-2; 9 nucleotides align to TRBD1. Germline CDR1 and CDR2: LGHNA and YSLEER. The trim removed 1 base at V and 4 bases at J, leaving 4 bases unmatched. The CDR3 is 15 amino acids. CDR3 residues: CASSQGTGELYGYTF. In DNA form, the CDR3 reads TGCGCCAGCAGCCAAGGGACAGGGGAGCTCTATGGCTACACCTTC.

The chain joins TRBV27 to TRBJ1-2; D remains ambiguous. Trimming took 0 bases from V and 8 from J, leaving 19 bases between them. CDR3 length: 16 amino acids. In germline, CDR1 is MNHEY, CDR2 SMNVEV (reference sequence). For the CDR3, the DNA is TGTGCCAGCAGTTTATCTCGGGTGGAGGGTCCAAAAGGCTACACCTTC. Residues: CASSLSRVEGPKGYTF.

V and J are TRBV27 and TRBJ2-3, with 8 bases lining up with TRBD1. The CDR3 extends over 15 amino acids. The V and J ends lost 4 bases and 6 bases, in that order; junction bases with no gene match: 9. Germline CDR1 and CDR2: MNHEY and SMNVEV (reference sequence). The CDR3 is CASSSTGAPRDTQYF. In DNA, the CDR3 is TGTGCCAGCAGTTCGACAGGGGCCCCCCGCGATACGCAGTATTTT.

The CDR3 bases are TGTGCCAGCAGCTTATATGGGGGCAAGAACACTGAAGCTTTCTTT. This encodes CASSLYGGKNTEAFF. The J gene is TRBJ1-1, the V gene TRBV11-2, with D tentatively TRBD1 (6 bases). Germline V lookup: CDR1 SGHAT, CDR2 FQNNGV. The CDR3 length is 15 residues. V was cut by 2 bases and J by 1 base, with 11 bases left in between.

The gene calls are TRBV5-1 and TRBJ1-6; the D gene is possibly TRBD1 (6 bases). Germline lookup yields CDR1 SGHRS and CDR2 YFSETQ. The CDR3 length is 15 residues. The ends were cut back, 4 bases at V and 9 bases at J, with 17 bases in the middle. The CDR3 loop reads CASSPGVGFISPLHF. The CDR3 DNA follows: TGCGCCAGCAGCCCAGGGGTGGGCTTCATTTCACCCCTCCACTTT.

This chain links TRBV10-2 with TRBJ2-7, with 9 nucleotides matching TRBD1. V trimming: 1 base; J trimming: 3 bases; junction bases outside the gene matches: 4. The CDR3 extends over 15 amino acids. CDR1 is WSHSY and CDR2 is SAAADI in the germline V gene. The CDR3: CASSEWTGDLYEQYF. DNA of the CDR3: TGCGCCAGCAGTGAGTGGACAGGGGACCTCTACGAGCAGTACTTC.

The chain recombines TRBV5-4 with TRBJ2-5, with no clear D. The germline V and J ends were trimmed by 2 bases and 5 bases, with 7 bases remaining between them. The CDR3 extends over 12 amino acids. Germline values: CDR1 SGHNT, CDR2 YYREEE (reference sequence). The CDR3 nucleotides read TGTGCCAGCAGCTTCGGTCGGGAGACCCAGTACTTC. It encodes CASSFGRETQYF.

The chain joins TRBV6-5 to TRBJ2-7; possibly TRBD2 for D (5 bases). Germline-derived CDR1 and CDR2 are MNHEY and SVGAGI. There are 14 residues in the CDR3. Trimming removed 6 bases at V and 6 bases at J, with 18 bases between. The CDR3 DNA sequence: TGTGCCAGCAGCGAGAAGACGAGGAGGCTCGAGCAGTACTTC. Translating gives CASSEKTRRLEQYF.

The chain carries TRBV11-3 and TRBJ1-2; D not resolved. The germline V gene encodes CDR1 SGHNT and CDR2 YENEEA. The CDR3 is 15 amino acids. V lost 2 bases and J lost 4, with 14 bases in between. The CDR3 sequence is CASSLPGGRGYGYTF. Written as DNA, the CDR3 is TGTGCCAGCAGCTTACCGGGAGGGAGAGGCTATGGCTACACCTTC.

This sequence joins TRBV5-1 and TRBJ2-5; a weak D match, TRBD1 (6 bases). This CDR3 has 15 residues. Germline V gives CDR1 SGHRS, CDR2 YFSETQ. V lost 3 bases and J lost 2, with 14 bases in between. The CDR3, as DNA: TGCGCCAGCAGCTCGGCAGGGGTTAAGCAAGAGACCCAGTACTTC. Amino acids: CASSSAGVKQETQYF.

This sequence joins TRBV27 and TRBJ2-1, with D perhaps TRBD1 (6 bases). The CDR3 has 14 residues. CDR1 and CDR2 (germline): MNHEY, SMNVEV (reference sequence). V was pared by 2 bases and J by 12 bases, with 17 bases between. The CDR3 region is CASSLASTGIGQFF. CDR3 DNA sequence: TGTGCCAGCAGTTTAGCCAGCACAGGGATAGGGCAGTTCTTC.

This chain connects TRBV6-5 to TRBJ1-5; TRBD1 matches 10 bases. CDR1 and CDR2 (germline): MNHEY, SVGAGI. With V trimmed by 4 bases and J by 2 bases, 5 bases remained unmatched. The CDR3 extends over 16 amino acids. The CDR3, as DNA: TGTGCCAGCAGTTCCACGGACAGGGGGGGCAATCAGCCCCAGCATTTT. It codes for CASSSTDRGGNQPQHF.

This chain connects TRBV2 to TRBJ2-5; D is unresolved. The CDR3 spans 12 residues. Germline-derived CDR1 and CDR2 are SNHLY and FYNNEI. The V end was cut by 6 bases, the J end by 3 bases, with 8 bases between. CDR3 sequence (DNA): TGTGCCAGCAGGAAACAGAAAGAGACCCAGTACTTC. It is translated as CASRKQKETQYF.

This chain links TRBV6-1 with TRBJ1-2; 8 nucleotides match TRBD1. CDR1 MNHNS and CDR2 SASEGT come from the germline V gene. V lost 2 bases to trimming and J lost 4 bases; unmatched junction nucleotides: 0. This CDR3 is 13 amino acids long. The CDR3 protein is CASSEQGAYGYTF. The DNA of the CDR3 is TGTGCCAGCAGTGAACAGGGGGCCTATGGCTACACCTTC.

This clone was picked up one time. V is TRBV6-5 and J is TRBJ2-5, with 7 bases matching TRBD2. The CDR3 is 15 residues long. Germline lookup yields CDR1 MNHEY and CDR2 SVGAGI. The V and J ends lost 0 bases and 4 bases, in that order; junction bases with no gene match: 5. CDR3 DNA: TGTGCCAGCAGTTACTCGGTGTTAGCGGGAGAGACCCAGTACTTC. Its translation is CASSYSVLAGETQYF.

CDR3 coding DNA: TGTGCCAGCAGTGAAGGCAGGGCCTCACCCCTCCACTTT. It yields the protein CASSEGRASPLHF. The chain carries TRBV6-1 and TRBJ1-6, with D possibly being TRBD1 (5 bases). V was cut by 1 base and J by 10 bases, with 8 bases left in between. The germline CDR1 and CDR2 sequences are MNHNS and SASEGT. The CDR3 is made up of 13 amino acids.